Below, 23 T cell receptor beta chains from the same sample are listed, as sequenced in a study of shared clonotypes between healthy human individuals. The table came from immunoSEQ multiplex PCR; TCRdb's copy has only in-frame clones and leaves some out. This sample has about 530,000 clones, with over 60% found just once. Input material: PBMCs. These receptors came from a woman in her forties in good health. Some clones in this sample may be carry-over from other donors' samples.

The J gene is TRBJ2-7, the V gene TRBV27; TRBD1 agrees at 7 bases. CDR1 MNHEY and CDR2 SMNVEV come from the germline V gene (reference sequence). The CDR3 sequence is 15 residues long. V lost 5 bases, J lost 3 bases, and 10 bases stayed unmatched. The CDR3 is CASSAPDRVGYEQYF. CDR3 nucleotide sequence: TGTGCCAGCAGTGCCCCCGACAGGGTTGGCTACGAGCAGTACTTC.

This sequence joins TRBV10-3 and TRBJ1-2; TRBD1 matches 7 bases. The CDR3 sequence is 15 residues long. Germline CDR1 is ENHRY and CDR2 is SYGVKD. The trim removed 6 bases at V and 2 bases at J, leaving 9 bases unmatched. This chain's CDR3 is CAISNYQGVNYGYTF. The CDR3 region has the DNA TGTGCCATCAGCAACTATCAGGGGGTGAACTATGGCTACACCTTC.

This sequence joins TRBV7-8 and TRBJ2-5; TRBD2 matches at 11 bases. Trimming cost V 4 bases and J 3 bases; bases outside gene matches: 7. CDR3 length: 16 residues. CDR1 SGHVS and CDR2 FQNEAQ come from the germline V gene. The CDR3 spells CASSSIAGGPEETQYF. In DNA form, the CDR3 reads TGTGCCAGCAGCTCGATAGCGGGAGGGCCAGAAGAGACCCAGTACTTC. The whole variable domain, remainder taken from reference TRBV7-8 and TRBJ2-5, is GAGVSQSPRYKVAKRGQDVALRCDPISGHVSLFWYQQALGQGPEFLTYFQNEAQLDKSGLPSDRFFAERPEGSVSTLKIQRTQQEDSAVYLCASSSIAGGPEETQYFGPGTRLLVL.

The chain combines TRBV11-2 with TRBJ2-7; D ambiguous. CDR1 is SGHAT, CDR2 FQNNGV, per germline. The CDR3 spans 14 residues. V dropped 1 base and J dropped 3 bases, with 10 bases sitting between them. The chain's CDR3 is CASSLGAVNYEQYF. CDR3 in DNA: TGTGCCAGCAGCTTAGGGGCGGTGAACTACGAGCAGTACTTC.

This sequence joins TRBV18 and TRBJ2-1; D might be TRBD1 (5 bases). The CDR3 runs to 16 residues. The V end was cut by 0 bases, the J end by 6 bases, with 15 bases between. Germline V gene data show CDR1 as KGHSH and CDR2 as LQKENI. The CDR3 loop reads CASSPPGHGAGNEQFF. The CDR3 bases are TGTGCCAGCTCACCACCGGGGCACGGTGCCGGCAATGAGCAGTTCTTC.

CDR3 nucleotide sequence: TGTGCCAGCAGCGTAACTAATGAAAAACTGTTTTTT. Translated, it gives CASSVTNEKLFF. V usage is TRBV7-2 and J usage is TRBJ1-4; the D is unclear. The CDR3 has 12 amino acids. Germline V CDR1 and CDR2: SGHTA, FQGNSA. The V and J ends lost 5 bases and 1 base respectively, with 2 bases between them.

The CDR3 here is CASSPGLAGVYEQYF. CDR3 DNA: TGCGCCAGCAGCCCCGGACTAGCGGGAGTCTACGAGCAGTACTTC. This chain connects TRBV5-1 to TRBJ2-7; TRBD2 agrees at 13 bases. V shed 4 bases, J shed 3 bases, and the junction held 4 bases outside the gene matches. CDR3 length: 15 amino acids. Germline loops: CDR1 SGHRS, CDR2 YFSETQ.

In this sample, this clone turned up a few times. The chain uses TRBV5-6 and TRBJ2-5; TRBD1 aligns across 7 bases. V was pared by 5 bases and J by 5 bases, with 9 bases of the junction left unmatched. This CDR3 region has 14 residues. The germline gives CDR1 SGHDT, CDR2 YYEEEE. As DNA, the CDR3 is TGTGCCAGCAGTAGAACAGGGGACGGGGAGACCCAGTACTTC. This codes for CASSRTGDGETQYF.

J is TRBJ2-2 and V is TRBV5-4, with a weak D call TRBD2 (6 bases). V lost 0 bases to trimming and J lost 5 bases, with 17 bases between them. There are 17 residues in the CDR3. Per germline, CDR1 SGHNT and CDR2 YYREEE (reference sequence). CDR3 sequence (DNA): TGTGCCAGCAGCTTGGGGCCAAAAACGGGAGAAACCGGGGAGCTGTTTTTT. Protein: CASSLGPKTGETGELFF. The full variable domain, in which reference TRBV5-4 and TRBJ2-2 provide the parts outside the CDR3, is ETGVTQSPTHLIKTRGQQVTLRCSSQSGHNTVSWYQQALGQGPQFIFQYYREEENGRGNFPPRFSGLQFPNYSSELNVNALELDDSALYLCASSLGPKTGETGELFFGEGSRLTVL.

This clone showed up just a few times. The rearrangement joins TRBV29-1 to TRBJ2-7; TRBD1 might be the D (6 bases). The CDR3 has 11 residues. Germline values: CDR1 SQVTM, CDR2 ANQGSEA. The CDR3 nucleotides read TGCAGTGCACAGGGATCCTACGAGCAGTACTTC. The encoded protein is CSAQGSYEQYF.

The chain joins TRBV2 to TRBJ2-7; D unclear. Trimming shortened V by 7 bases and J by 6 bases, and 13 bases separated the two germline ends. Per germline, CDR1 SNHLY and CDR2 FYNNEI. CDR3 length: 12 amino acids. The CDR3, as DNA: TGTGCCAGCAATGATGCTCTTATCGAGCAGTACTTC. This codes for CASNDALIEQYF. The full variable domain, with the rest looked up from reference TRBV2 and TRBJ2-7, is EPEVTQTPSHQVTQMGQEVILRCVPISNHLYFYWYRQILGQKVEFLVSFYNNEISEKSEIFDDQFSVERPDGSNFTLKIRSTKLEDSAMYFCASNDALIEQYFGPGTRLTVT.

The genes are TRBV7-2 and TRBJ2-2; D remains ambiguous. CDR1 and CDR2 (germline): SGHTA, FQGNSA. V shed 2 bases and J shed 5 bases, with 12 bases lying between them. The CDR3 sequence is 15 residues long. CDR3 residues: CASSLNLGGTGELFF. DNA for the CDR3: TGTGCCAGCAGCTTAAATCTGGGTGGGACCGGGGAGCTGTTTTTT.

V usage is TRBV4-1 and J usage is TRBJ2-7; D is unclear. Between the trimmed V and J ends, which lost 1 base and 2 bases, there was a span of 12 bases. The CDR3 sequence is 15 residues long. Germline CDR1 and CDR2: MGHRA and YSYEKL. The CDR3 nucleotides read TGCGCCAGCAGCCAAGGAGGCGGAGCACCCTACGAGCAGTACTTC. This sequence encodes CASSQGGGAPYEQYF.

This chain uses TRBV4-3 with TRBJ2-7; 8 nucleotides agree with TRBD1. The CDR3 has 13 amino acids. V lost 5 bases and J lost 4; bases outside the gene matches: 4. CDR1 and CDR2 (germline): LGHNA, YSLEER. The CDR3 bases are TGCGCCAGCAGCAAGGACAGGGCGTACGAGCAGTACTTC. This sequence encodes CASSKDRAYEQYF.

This clone was observed a handful of times. V usage is TRBV18 and J usage is TRBJ1-2; possible D gene TRBD1, 5 bases. The germline gives CDR1 KGHSH, CDR2 LQKENI. The CDR3 covers 14 residues. Trimming left V 3 bases short and J 6 bases short, with 14 bases between. This chain's CDR3 is CASSPGIRDDGYTF. CDR3 coding DNA: TGTGCCAGCTCACCGGGTATCAGGGACGATGGCTACACCTTC.

This chain links TRBV30 with TRBJ2-5, with unresolved D. Trimming cost V 0 bases and J 1 base, with 9 bases left between them. This CDR3 spans 14 amino acids. Germline V gives CDR1 GTSNPN, CDR2 SVGIG (reference sequence). CDR3 sequence: CAWSVRVFQETQYF. As DNA, the CDR3 is TGTGCCTGGAGTGTACGAGTATTCCAAGAGACCCAGTACTTC.

J is TRBJ2-3 and V is TRBV28, with D possibly matching TRBD1 (5 bases). Looked up from germline, CDR1 is MDHEN and CDR2 is SYDVKM. This CDR3 contains 14 residues. V was shortened by 2 bases and J by 0 bases, with 6 bases between the two germline ends. The CDR3 nucleotides read TGTGCCAGCAGTTTAAGGGGCAGCACAGATACGCAGTATTTT. Protein sequence: CASSLRGSTDTQYF.

The genes are TRBV30 and TRBJ2-4; TRBD2 agrees at 10 bases. The germline V gene has CDR1 GTSNPN and CDR2 SVGIG (reference sequence). The junction had 5 bases not matched to a gene; V was cut back by 1 base and J by 8 bases. The CDR3 runs 14 residues. As DNA, the CDR3 is TGTGCCTGGAGTGGCTCTAGCGGGAGTTACATTCAGTACTTC. This encodes CAWSGSSGSYIQYF.

The chain has TRBV7-3 and TRBJ2-1; perhaps TRBD2 as D (6 bases). The V end was cut by 2 bases, the J end by 5 bases, with 10 bases between. The CDR3 loop spans 14 amino acids. CDR1 SGHTA and CDR2 FQGTGA come from the germline V gene. The CDR3 protein is CASSLPGDHNEQFF. The CDR3, as DNA: TGTGCCAGCAGCTTACCGGGAGATCACAATGAGCAGTTCTTC.

This clone was found once. The gene calls are TRBV5-1 and TRBJ2-2; D gene ambiguous. The CDR3 spans 14 residues. Germline V gene lookup returns CDR1 SGHRS and CDR2 YFSETQ. V was shortened by 2 bases and J by 3 bases, with 8 bases between the two germline ends. The CDR3 DNA reads TGCGCCAGCAGCTTAACACCCGACACCGGGGAGCTGTTTTTT. Translation gives CASSLTPDTGELFF.

This clone was detected many times. The rearrangement uses TRBV7-2 and TRBJ2-3; 7 bases match TRBD1. Germline CDR1 SGHTA, CDR2 FQGNSA. The CDR3 runs 15 residues. V gave up 4 bases and J gave up 0 bases; unmatched junction bases: 4. CDR3 loop: CASSYGTASTDTQYF. The CDR3 DNA reads as TGTGCCAGCAGCTACGGGACAGCGAGCACAGATACGCAGTATTTT.

This chain joins TRBV4-2 and TRBJ2-1; 8 nucleotides match TRBD2. CDR1 and CDR2 (germline): LGHNA, YNFKEQ. The CDR3 extends over 16 amino acids. After removal of 1 base from V and 1 base from J, the junction contained 3 bases not matched to a gene. CDR3 in amino acids: CASSQVSGDSYNEQFF. In DNA form, the CDR3 reads TGTGCCAGCAGCCAAGTTAGCGGGGATTCCTACAATGAGCAGTTCTTC.

The rearrangement uses TRBV2 and TRBJ2-7; D remains unclear. This CDR3 spans 16 amino acids. Germline values: CDR1 SNHLY, CDR2 FYNNEI. V was clipped by 9 bases and J by 2 bases, with 23 bases between them. The CDR3, as DNA: TGTGCCAGTGTTCCGGACGTTGGAGTTTCAGCCTACGAGCAGTACTTC. It codes for CASVPDVGVSAYEQYF.